The clone carrying this TCR beta chain occurred a few times. Its antigen is still unknown. A v3.0 immunoSEQ assay was performed at survey level. Some clones are missing from TCRdb's copy, which holds only in-frame ones; the method was immunoSEQ multiplex PCR. The sample gives about 39,000 clones, around 85% of which show up once; more than 4% is in the top ten. These data are taken from a study of long-term antiretroviral therapy in people with HIV. Overall study results and limits: Pre-ART clonal expansions dominated every time point's repertoire.

The cryopreserved samples used held 1-10 million PBMC prior to extraction of DNA. J lost 6 bases, V lost 1 base, and 9 bases had no gene match. The CDR3 contains 16 residues. Looked up from germline, CDR1 is SGHVS and CDR2 is FNYEAQ. The input for sequencing was unsorted PBMCs, taken 1.2 years after starting antiretroviral therapy. The V gene is TRBV7-6, the J gene TRBJ1-2; TRBD1 matches at 9 bases. This sequence was found in a woman in her forties or fifties with HIV. CDR3 DNA sequence: TGTGCCAGCAGCTTAGATACCGGGACAGGGTACGATGGCTACACCTTC. Protein: CASSLDTGTGYDGYTF.